These 14 T cell receptor beta chains came from one sample sequenced in a study of blood T cell repertoires in COVID-19 (dated by TCRdb to the early 2020s). The receptor library was made with the immunoSEQ multiplex PCR assay. TCRdb limited this immuneACCESS table to in-frame rearrangements with V and J called. A share of clones is missing; checked studies link under half to unresolved V genes, and the rest is unexplained. The sample table records some 300,000 clones; just under 90% of these occur just once. The top ten clones comprise 6% to 8% of the sample. The sequenced material came from peripheral blood. These receptor sequences come from a woman in her 50s with COVID-19, enrolled during active disease.

The chain recombines TRBV10-3 with TRBJ1-1; 10 bases agree with TRBD1. This CDR3 has 17 amino acids. Looked up from germline, CDR1 is ENHRY and CDR2 is SYGVKD. V gave up 10 bases and J gave up 0 bases; unmatched junction bases: 14. The chain's CDR3 is CATRQGALASVNTEAFF. As DNA, the CDR3 is TGTGCCACTCGACAGGGGGCCTTGGCCTCAGTGAACACTGAAGCTTTCTTT.

The gene calls are TRBV5-1 and TRBJ2-5; D remains unclear. V gave up 4 bases and J gave up 7 bases, with 8 bases separating them. This CDR3 has 11 residues. Looked up from germline, CDR1 is SGHRS and CDR2 is YFSETQ. CDR3 DNA sequence: TGCGCCAGCAGCCCAGGTGCGACCCAGTACTTC. Translating it yields CASSPGATQYF.

The chain couples TRBV18 to TRBJ1-5; 7 bases line up with TRBD1. The V and J ends lost 0 bases and 1 base, in that order; junction bases with no gene match: 6. Germline CDR1 and CDR2: KGHSH and LQKENI. The CDR3 runs to 17 residues. As DNA, the CDR3 is TGTGCCAGCTCACCACCCTGGGACAGCGGGAGCAATCAGCCCCAGCATTTT. Translating gives CASSPPWDSGSNQPQHF.

The chain uses TRBV15 and TRBJ2-1; TRBD2 is a possible D gene (6 bases). This CDR3 comprises 19 residues. In germline, CDR1 is LNHNV, CDR2 YYDKDF (reference sequence). V was pared by 2 bases and J by 2 bases, with 22 bases between. CDR3 nucleotide sequence: TGTGCCACCAGCAGAACAGGTGGACTAAGCGGAACACCCTACAATGAGCAGTTCTTC. It yields the protein CATSRTGGLSGTPYNEQFF.

The V call is TRBV11-3, the J call TRBJ1-2, with a tentative D call TRBD1 (6 bases). CDR1 SGHNT and CDR2 YENEEA come from the germline V gene. V lost 5 bases and J lost 2, with 6 bases in between. CDR3 length: 12 residues. The CDR3 protein is CASSTGNYGYTF. For the CDR3, the DNA is TGTGCCAGCAGCACAGGGAACTATGGCTACACCTTC. Based on the CDR3 plus reference TRBV11-3 and TRBJ1-2, the full variable domain is EAGVVQSPRYKIIEKKQPVAFWCNPISGHNTLYWYLQNLGQGPELLIRYENEEAVDDSQLPKDRFSAERLKGVDSTLKIQPAELGDSAVYLCASSTGNYGYTFGSGTRLTVV.

The chain carries TRBV29-1 and TRBJ2-7; 7 nucleotides agree with TRBD1. CDR3 length: 13 residues. The germline CDR1 and CDR2 sequences are SQVTM and ANQGSEA. J lost 6 bases, V lost 1 base, and 6 bases had no gene match. The CDR3 DNA reads TGCAGCGTTGAAGCGACAGGGCGCGGCGAGCAGTACTTC. It encodes CSVEATGRGEQYF.

The rearrangement uses TRBV10-2 and TRBJ1-1, with 8 bases fitting TRBD1. The CDR3 spans 15 residues. CDR1 and CDR2 from the germline V gene are WSHSY and SAAADI. V dropped 2 bases and J dropped 6; count of bases not matched to a gene: 8. CDR3 sequence reads: CASSEPGQVLPEAFF. The CDR3 DNA follows: TGCGCCAGCAGTGAGCCGGGACAGGTCTTACCTGAAGCTTTCTTT.

V gene TRBV11-3 combines with J gene TRBJ2-7, with 8 bases aligning to TRBD2. The CDR3 contains 15 residues. V gave up 6 bases and J gave up 6 bases; unmatched junction bases: 13. CDR1 and CDR2 from the germline V gene are SGHNT and YENEEA. DNA of the CDR3: TGTGCCAGCAGTGTAATTGCGGGGGGCTTCGGCGAGCAGTACTTC. Protein: CASSVIAGGFGEQYF. The variable domain in full, completed from reference TRBV11-3 and TRBJ2-7, reads EAGVVQSPRYKIIEKKQPVAFWCNPISGHNTLYWYLQNLGQGPELLIRYENEEAVDDSQLPKDRFSAERLKGVDSTLKIQPAELGDSAVYLCASSVIAGGFGEQYFGPGTRLTVT.

The rearrangement joins TRBV3-1 (or the pseudogene TRBV3-2) to TRBJ2-6; possible D gene TRBD1, 5 bases. Germline V gene sequence: CDR1 LGHDT, CDR2 YNNKEL (reference sequence). The CDR3 is 17 residues long. V was shortened by 1 base and J by 4 bases, with 14 bases between the two germline ends. CDR3 sequence reads: CASSQGWGRAGANVLTF. The CDR3 region has the DNA TGTGCCAGCAGCCAAGGTTGGGGCAGGGCCGGGGCCAACGTCCTGACTTTC.

The rearrangement uses TRBV5-6 and TRBJ2-5, with 10 positions matching TRBD1. J was trimmed by 4 bases and V by 0 bases; bases with no gene match: 6. Germline assignment: CDR1 SGHDT and CDR2 YYEEEE. The CDR3 is 16 amino acids. CDR3 amino acids: CASSLVVTGGIETQYF. CDR3 DNA: TGTGCCAGCAGCTTGGTGGTGACAGGGGGCATAGAGACCCAGTACTTC.

The chain is built from TRBV6-5 and TRBJ2-5; TRBD2 aligns across 8 bases. Per germline, CDR1 MNHEY and CDR2 SVGAGI. The CDR3 contains 15 residues. V was pared by 4 bases and J by 5 bases, with 9 bases of the junction left unmatched. In DNA, the CDR3 is TGTGCCAGCAGTTCAGCTAACGGGAGGGCGGAGACCCAGTACTTC. This gives the protein CASSSANGRAETQYF.

This clone showed up just once. This chain links TRBV6-2 or TRBV6-3 with TRBJ2-7; 9 bases are a match to TRBD2. Germline CDR1 MNHEY, CDR2 SVGEGT. Germline trimming cut 4 bases from V and 3 bases from J; bases unmatched to any gene: 16. The CDR3 is 18 amino acids. CDR3 loop: CASSFPHAGGRSYYEQYF. The CDR3, as DNA: TGTGCCAGCAGTTTCCCCCACGCGGGAGGGCGATCCTACTACGAGCAGTACTTC.

V usage is TRBV24-1 and J usage is TRBJ2-3; 9 nucleotides align to TRBD1. Per the germline V gene, CDR1 is KGHDR and CDR2 is SFDVKD. J lost 10 bases, V lost 4 bases, and 11 bases had no gene match. The CDR3 is made up of 15 amino acids. CDR3 loop: CATSESGTGTTSQYF. The CDR3 DNA reads as TGTGCCACCAGTGAGTCCGGGACAGGGACAACGTCGCAGTATTTT.

The gene calls are TRBV19 and TRBJ1-2, with 7 bases that match TRBD1. V lost 5 bases, J lost 5 bases, and 5 bases stayed unmatched. Germline loops: CDR1 LNHDA, CDR2 SQIVND (reference sequence). This CDR3 has 13 residues. The CDR3 reads CASSPEGAYGYTF. CDR3 sequence (DNA): TGTGCCAGTAGTCCAGAGGGGGCTTATGGCTACACCTTC.